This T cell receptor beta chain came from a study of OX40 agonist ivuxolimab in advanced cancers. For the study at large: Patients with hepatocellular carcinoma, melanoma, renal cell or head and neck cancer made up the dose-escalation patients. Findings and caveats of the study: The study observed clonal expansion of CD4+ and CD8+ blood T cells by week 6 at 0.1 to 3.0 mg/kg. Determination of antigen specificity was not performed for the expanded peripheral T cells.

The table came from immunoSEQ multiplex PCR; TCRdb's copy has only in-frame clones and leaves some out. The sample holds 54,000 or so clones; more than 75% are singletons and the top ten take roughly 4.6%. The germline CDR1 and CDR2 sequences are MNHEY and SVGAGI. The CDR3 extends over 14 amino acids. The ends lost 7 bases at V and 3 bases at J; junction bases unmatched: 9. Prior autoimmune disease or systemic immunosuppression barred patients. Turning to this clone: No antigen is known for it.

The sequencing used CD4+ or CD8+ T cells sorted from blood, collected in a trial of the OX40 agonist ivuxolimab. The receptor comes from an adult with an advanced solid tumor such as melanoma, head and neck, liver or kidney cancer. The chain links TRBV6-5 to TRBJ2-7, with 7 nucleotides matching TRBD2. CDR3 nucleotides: TGTGCCAGCATTAAGAGCGGGGACCTCTACGAGCAGTACTTC. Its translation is CASIKSGDLYEQYF.